This TCR beta chain originates from a study of CD8 T cells in ankylosing spondylitis. General study points: There was a TCR beta motif, made of roughly eight highly homologous variants, that appeared characteristic of ankylosing spondylitis blood.

There are 12 residues in the CDR3. After removal of 6 bases from V and 8 bases from J, the junction contained 6 bases not matched to a gene. The authors made TCR beta libraries by quantitative 5'-RACE with molecular barcodes. Via MiXCR, TCRdb re-called the 5' RACE reads, giving one row per CDR3 protein. The sample carries 500,000 to 550,000 distinct CDR3 sequences, approximately 12% recorded once. This clonotype was seen many times. As yet, its antigen is unknown. The receptor comes from a male donor with ankylosing spondylitis. Sequencing was carried out using blood, either unsorted or a sorted T cell fraction (not recorded which). The rearrangement links TRBV12-3 or TRBV12-4 to TRBJ1-1; 7 bases line up with TRBD1. CDR3 residues: CASRGQVFEAFF. CDR3 nucleotides: TGTGCCAGCAGAGGACAGGTTTTCGAAGCTTTCTTT.